The 13 T cell receptor beta chains in this list originate from one sample, sequenced in a study of regulatory and conventional T cells in RAG deficiency. Assay used: immunoSEQ multiplex PCR; TCRdb lists only in-frame clones, some missing. The sample includes approximately 10,000 clones, 94% of them seen just once. Genomic DNA came from blood regulatory T cells gated CD4+ CD25-high CD127-low. The same specimen was also included in a second study, on regulatory T cells. From that study: The PCR used 52 TRBV and 13 TRBJ primers.

Sequenced material: CD127- CD25+ CD4+ Tregs sorted from blood. These receptors came from a human donor in good health.

This chain joins TRBV28 and TRBJ1-5; a possible D gene is TRBD1 (5 bases). V was pared by 5 bases and J by 0 bases, with 11 bases between. Germline V CDR1 and CDR2: MDHEN, SYDVKM. CDR3 length: 15 residues. This CDR3 is CASSEDSYSNQPQHF. As DNA, the CDR3 is TGTGCCAGCAGTGAAGACAGCTATAGCAATCAGCCCCAGCATTTT.

This chain connects TRBV11-3 to TRBJ2-1; 7 bases are shared with TRBD1. Germline-derived CDR1 and CDR2 are SGHNT and YENEEA. J gave up 5 bases and V 4 bases, and 5 bases lay outside the gene matches. The CDR3 spans 14 residues. Here the CDR3 reads CASSSDRVHNEQFF. CDR3 sequence (DNA): TGTGCCAGCAGCTCCGACAGGGTCCACAATGAGCAGTTCTTC.

The rearrangement links TRBV27 to TRBJ1-5, with D perhaps TRBD1 (6 bases). CDR3 length: 15 amino acids. Germline V gene sequence: CDR1 MNHEY, CDR2 SMNVEV (reference sequence). Between the trimmed V and J ends, which lost 4 bases and 0 bases, there was a span of 10 bases. DNA of the CDR3: TGTGCCAGCAGTTCGCGGACAGATAGCAATCAGCCCCAGCATTTT. Amino acid sequence: CASSSRTDSNQPQHF.

This chain uses TRBV4-2 with TRBJ2-5; 9 nucleotides agree with TRBD2. The CDR3 runs to 16 residues. Germline V gene sequence: CDR1 LGHNA, CDR2 YNFKEQ. With 0 bases clipped from V and 4 bases from J, the junction kept 6 bases outside the gene matches. CDR3 residues: CASSQEGRGGVETQYF. For the CDR3, the DNA is TGTGCCAGCAGCCAAGAGGGGCGGGGGGGCGTAGAGACCCAGTACTTC.

The V and J genes are TRBV20-1 and TRBJ1-1, with D possibly matching TRBD1 (5 bases). The CDR3 runs to 11 residues. Germline V gene lookup returns CDR1 DFQATT and CDR2 SNEGSKA (reference sequence). Deletions cut 6 bases from V and 6 bases from J, with 11 bases between. CDR3 bases: TGCAGTGCCGCCCGGGGGGCTGAAGCTTTCTTT. Translated, it gives CSAARGAEAFF.

This chain connects TRBV30 to TRBJ2-1; weak D call: TRBD1 (6 bases). CDR3 length equals 14 residues. CDR1 is GTSNPN and CDR2 is SVGIG in the germline V gene (reference sequence). Trimming left V 2 bases short and J 6 bases short, with 14 bases between. The DNA for the CDR3 is TGTGCCTGGAGTTATAGGGGGTCCGGCAATGAGCAGTTCTTC. Its protein product is CAWSYRGSGNEQFF.

Here the CDR3 reads CASSRAPDSSYNSPLHF. The CDR3 nucleotides are TGTGCCAGCAGCCGAGCCCCTGACAGCTCCTATAATTCACCCCTCCACTTT. The chain combines TRBV11-2 with TRBJ1-6, with a weak D call TRBD1 (5 bases). Trimming cost V 5 bases and J 0 bases, with 14 bases left between them. Germline V lookup: CDR1 SGHAT, CDR2 FQNNGV. CDR3 length: 17 residues.

The chain employs TRBV6-1 and TRBJ2-7, with 7 bases that match TRBD1. With V trimmed by 8 bases and J by 3 bases, 13 bases remained unmatched. Per germline, CDR1 MNHNS and CDR2 SASEGT. CDR3 length: 15 residues. In nucleotides, the CDR3 is TGTGCCAGCCCTCCCCTGGACAGGTTCAACTACGAGCAGTACTTC. Translating gives CASPPLDRFNYEQYF.

Regarding this clone: Distinct nucleotide sequences in the sample also encode this CDR3. The chain couples TRBV11-2 to TRBJ1-6; no definite D call. V lost 6 bases and J lost 0, with 12 bases in between. This CDR3 has 16 amino acids. Germline V gene lookup returns CDR1 SGHAT and CDR2 FQNNGV. Here the CDR3 reads CASRVTGSSYNSPLHF. In nucleotides, the CDR3 is TGTGCCAGCAGGGTAACGGGGAGCTCCTATAATTCACCCCTCCACTTT.

The J gene is TRBJ1-5, the V gene TRBV6-1; 8 bases match TRBD1. The CDR3 covers 14 residues. Germline CDR1 and CDR2: MNHNS and SASEGT. Trimming removed 6 bases from V and 6 bases from J; junction bases left unmatched: 7. The CDR3 DNA reads TGTGCCAGCAGAACGGACAGGGTGCGTCAGCCCCAGCATTTT. This encodes CASRTDRVRQPQHF.

The J gene is TRBJ1-2, the V gene TRBV5-5; D is unclear. The CDR3 sequence is 13 residues long. Germline loops: CDR1 SGHKS, CDR2 YYEKEE (reference sequence). V was cut by 4 bases and J by 3 bases, with 10 bases left in between. CDR3: CASSAGDHYGYTF. As DNA, the CDR3 is TGTGCCAGCAGCGCCGGGGATCACTATGGCTACACCTTC.

The V gene is TRBV4-1, the J gene TRBJ1-1; D is uncertain. Between the trimmed V and J ends, which lost 4 bases and 3 bases, there was a span of 12 bases. This CDR3 spans 14 amino acids. The germline CDR1 and CDR2 sequences are MGHRA and YSYEKL. CDR3 sequence: CASSPWRRDTEAFF. Written as DNA, the CDR3 is TGCGCCAGCAGCCCATGGCGCCGGGACACTGAAGCTTTCTTT.

J is TRBJ2-2 and V is TRBV12-5; 9 positions agree with TRBD1. After removal of 4 bases from V and 7 bases from J, the junction contained 4 bases not matched to a gene. The germline V gene encodes CDR1 LGHNT and CDR2 FRNRAP. CDR3 size: 14 residues. The CDR3 DNA sequence: TGTGCTAGTGGTTGGGGACAGGGTGTCGGGGAGCTGTTTTTT. It specifies CASGWGQGVGELFF. Supplemented by reference TRBV12-5 and TRBJ2-2, the full variable domain reads DARVTQTPRHKVTEMGQEVTMRCQPILGHNTVFWYRQTMMQGLELLAYFRNRAPLDDSGMPKDRFSAEMPDATLATLKIQPSEPRDSAVYFCASGWGQGVGELFFGEGSRLTVL.